Listed below are T cell receptor beta chains from one sample, sequenced in a study of human T cells and chemical hapten exposure. TCRdb reprocessed the RACE reads with MiXCR, giving one entry per CDR3 protein. The sample consists of roughly 360,000 distinct CDR3 sequences, around 4.8% of them appearing once. Sample: whole blood, taken in connection with sensitization to the hapten diphenylcyclopropenone (DPC). The source of these receptors is a woman aged 45-60 years with alopecia areata. Some clones in this sample may be carry-over from other donors' samples. The CDR3 runs from the conserved cysteine through the conserved F or W. A D gene is named only where the DNA matches it firmly. Clone size is given for some rows only: seen once, a few or many times, or a class if the clone is expanded.

V gene	CDR3 length	J gene	D gene	clone size	CDR3 DNA	CDR3 protein
TRBV12-3/TRBV12-4	13	TRBJ1-2	.	.	TGTGCCAGCAGTTTTTGGAGAGACTATGGCTACACCTTC	CASSFWRDYGYTF
TRBV29-1	14	TRBJ1-2	TRBD1	.	TGCAGCGTTGACCGACAGGGGCAGTCCAATGGCTACACCTTC	CSVDRQGQSNGYTF
TRBV15	15	TRBJ1-1	.	.	TGTGCCACCAGCAGAGAATTGGTTGGGGTCACTGAAGCTTTCTTT	CATSRELVGVTEAFF
TRBV12-3/TRBV12-4	16	TRBJ2-2	TRBD1	few	TGTGCCAGCAGCCCCTCCAGGGGGCTGGACACCGGGGAGCTGTTTTTT	CASSPSRGLDTGELFF
TRBV4-3	15	TRBJ2-5	.	.	TGCGCCAGCAGCCAAGATGAGGTGGTGGGGGAGACCCAGTACTTC	CASSQDEVVGETQYF
TRBV5-1	16	TRBJ2-7	TRBD1	many	TGCGCCAGCAGCTTGGTTGTGACAGGGGGCAACGGCGAGCAGTACTTC	CASSLVVTGGNGEQYF
TRBV28	14	TRBJ2-7	.	many	TGTGCCAGCAGGGCCGGGACCTACTCCTACGAGCAGTACTTC	CASRAGTYSYEQYF
TRBV6-6	14	TRBJ1-3	TRBD1	many	TGTGCCAGCAGTTACGTCCGACAGGGTGACACCATATATTTT	CASSYVRQGDTIYF
TRBV28	15	TRBJ1-6	.	few	TGTGCCAGCAGTGCCCCGGCGGGGGCACATTCACCCCTCCACTTT	CASSAPAGAHSPLHF
TRBV27	12	TRBJ1-4	.	few	TGTGCCAGCAGTGGAGGACACGACAAACTGTTTTTT	CASSGGHDKLFF
TRBV29-1	13	TRBJ1-1	.	many	TGCAGCGTTGGACGGGGGCTGAACACTGAAGCTTTCTTT	CSVGRGLNTEAFF
TRBV6-1	14	TRBJ1-5	TRBD1	many	TGTGCCAGCAGTGAGGGACAGCGCAATCAGCCCCAGCATTTT	CASSEGQRNQPQHF
TRBV12-3/TRBV12-4	16	TRBJ2-2	TRBD1	many	TGTGCCAGCAGTCCCAGGGACAGGGGAAACACCGGGGAGCTGTTTTTT	CASSPRDRGNTGELFF
TRBV29-1	14	TRBJ1-2	.	many	TGCAGCGTTGGCTCCAGGGGAAACCTCTATGGCTACACCTTC	CSVGSRGNLYGYTF
TRBV7-2	17	TRBJ2-3	TRBD2	many	TGTGCCAGCAGCTTAGGAAGCGGGGGGGCCCCCACAGATACGCAGTATTTT	CASSLGSGGAPTDTQYF
TRBV9	17	TRBJ1-4	.	many	TGTGCCAGCAGCGTAGGTGATCTAAGACCACCTAATGAAAAACTGTTTTTT	CASSVGDLRPPNEKLFF
TRBV3-1	14	TRBJ1-5	.	many	TGTGCCAGCAGCCAAGTGGGGACGAATCAGCCCCAGCATTTT	CASSQVGTNQPQHF
TRBV10-2	13	TRBJ1-5	.	.	TGCGCCAGCAGCCGCGACCAGAATCAGCCCCAGCATTTT	CASSRDQNQPQHF
TRBV7-2	17	TRBJ2-3	TRBD2	many	TGTGCCAGCAGCTTAGTGGGAGGGACTAGCGGGAGAGATACGCAGTATTTT	CASSLVGGTSGRDTQYF
TRBV4-1	18	TRBJ1-4	.	.	TGCGCCAGCAGCCAAGACCCCCGGGACGGCGGGCCTAATGAAAAACTGTTTTTT	CASSQDPRDGGPNEKLFF
TRBV29-1	13	TRBJ1-5	.	.	TGCAGCGTTGTGCAGGGTCCCAATCAGCCCCAGCATTTT	CSVVQGPNQPQHF
TRBV20-1	15	TRBJ2-1	.	many	TGCAGTGCTTCCCCACATACGCGCTCCTACAATGAGCAGTTCTTC	CSASPHTRSYNEQFF
TRBV7-9	17	TRBJ1-2	.	many	TGTGCCAGCAGTCCCGGATCGGATTTAGACGCTAACTATGGCTACACCTTC	CASSPGSDLDANYGYTF
TRBV9	17	TRBJ1-1	.	.	TGTGCCAGCAGCGTAGCTGGGGGGGCGACGCTGAACACTGAAGCTTTCTTT	CASSVAGGATLNTEAFF
TRBV6-2/TRBV6-3	13	TRBJ1-5	.	many	TGTGCCATACCCCCGAATCCGAATCAGCCCCAGCATTTT	CAIPPNPNQPQHF
TRBV5-1	15	TRBJ1-1	TRBD1	many	TGCGCCAGCAGCTCCTCACAGGGGGCGAGTACTGAAGCTTTCTTT	CASSSSQGASTEAFF
TRBV20-1	13	TRBJ1-2	.	.	TGCACTGCTAGAGAGGGGGGCAGATTTGGCTACACCTTC	CTAREGGRFGYTF